Shown below are 21 T cell receptor beta chains from a single sample sequenced in a study of a mutant IDH1 vaccine in newly diagnosed glioma. Time point noted: week 11, during vaccination. The vaccine gave 300 ug of a 20-mer mutant IDH1 peptide subcutaneously per dose. Their antigens remain unidentified. TCRdb's copy holds only in-frame clones and misses some; the assay was immunoSEQ multiplex PCR. The table shows about 61,000 clones, with about 80% occurring only once. The starting material was PBMCs, obtained from a glioma patient whose treatment included an IDH1 peptide vaccine. The receptor source for this set is a man aged 45-65 years with glioma.

The count of this clone is one. The rearrangement links TRBV6-1 to TRBJ1-6; no reliable D call. The V end lost 8 bases, the J end lost 7 bases, and 12 bases lay between the germline ends. CDR1 is MNHNS, CDR2 SASEGT, per germline. The CDR3 is made up of 13 amino acids. In DNA, the CDR3 is TGTGCCAGCTCTACAGAGTTAAATTCACCCCTCCACTTT. Translation: CASSTELNSPLHF.

The sample holds a few counts of this clone. The chain has TRBV19 and TRBJ1-5; maybe TRBD1 (5 bases). The length of the CDR3 is 13 residues. Trimming took off 6 bases at V and 7 bases at J, with 13 bases between the two ends. Germline V gives CDR1 LNHDA, CDR2 SQIVND (reference sequence). The CDR3 sequence: CASRRGMGQPQHF. The CDR3 bases are TGTGCCAGTAGGAGGGGAATGGGGCAGCCCCAGCATTTT.

This chain joins TRBV4-1 and TRBJ2-7, with D tentatively TRBD2 (5 bases). The CDR3 extends over 19 amino acids. V was trimmed by 3 bases and J by 0 bases, leaving 24 bases between them. The germline V gene encodes CDR1 MGHRA and CDR2 YSYEKL. CDR3 sequence: CASSQRARQVERSSYEQYF. The CDR3 region has the DNA TGCGCCAGCAGCCAGAGGGCGCGGCAGGTCGAAAGGAGCTCCTACGAGCAGTACTTC.

V is TRBV2 and J is TRBJ1-4; the D gene is possibly TRBD1 (6 bases). Trimming removed 4 bases from V and 1 base from J, with 19 bases in between. CDR3 length equals 18 residues. Germline CDR1 reads SNHLY; CDR2 reads FYNNEI. CDR3 loop: CASSARGRARGTNEKLFF. CDR3 sequence (DNA): TGTGCCAGCAGTGCCAGGGGCCGAGCTAGGGGAACTAATGAAAAACTGTTTTTT. The full variable domain, rest sourced from reference TRBV2 and TRBJ1-4, is EPEVTQTPSHQVTQMGQEVILRCVPISNHLYFYWYRQILGQKVEFLVSFYNNEISEKSEIFDDQFSVERPDGSNFTLKIRSTKLEDSAMYFCASSARGRARGTNEKLFFGSGTQLSVL.

CDR3: CASSPTDTQYF. The CDR3 DNA is TGTGCCAGCAGCCCTACAGATACGCAGTATTTT. The chain links TRBV7-9 to TRBJ2-3; no clear D gene. CDR1 and CDR2 (germline): SEHNR, FQNEAQ (reference sequence). V lost 5 bases and J lost 3, with 3 bases in between. This CDR3 is 11 amino acids long.

The CDR3 coding sequence is TGCGCCAGCAGCCAAGAAATGGAACAGGCGCCCTACAATGAGCAGTTCTTC. Residues: CASSQEMEQAPYNEQFF. The chain uses TRBV4-1 and TRBJ2-1; D is possibly TRBD1 (5 bases). CDR1 and CDR2 from the germline V gene are MGHRA and YSYEKL. The V gene lost 0 bases and the J gene lost 2 bases, with 14 bases spanning the gap. This CDR3 comprises 17 residues.

The chain has TRBV29-1 and TRBJ1-6; 7 positions agree with TRBD1. The J segment lost 12 bases and the V segment lost 6 bases, leaving 5 bases of the junction unmatched. The CDR3 is 11 amino acids. The germline V gene has CDR1 SQVTM and CDR2 ANQGSEA. The CDR3 nucleotides read TGCAGCGTAGGACAGGATGGACCCCTCCACTTT. Residues: CSVGQDGPLHF.

V gene TRBV5-6 combines with J gene TRBJ1-1; possible D gene TRBD1, 5 bases. Germline CDR1 SGHDT, CDR2 YYEEEE. CDR3 size: 15 residues. Trimming shortened V by 6 bases and J by 11 bases, and 26 bases separated the two germline ends. CDR3 coding DNA: TGTGCCAGCAACGAAGAGGGCAGGGCAGGATCTCGGGCTTTCTTT. This codes for CASNEEGRAGSRAFF.

This clone was seen a handful of times. The chain has TRBV6-1 and TRBJ2-2; D may be TRBD2 (6 bases). Trimming shortened V by 2 bases and J by 3 bases, and 7 bases separated the two germline ends. This CDR3 has 14 residues. Germline V gene data show CDR1 as MNHNS and CDR2 as SASEGT. CDR3 protein: CASSETSHTGELFF. The CDR3 region has the DNA TGTGCCAGCAGTGAAACTAGCCACACCGGGGAGCTGTTTTTT.

The chain is built from TRBV9 and TRBJ2-5, with 7 bases aligning to TRBD1. Per germline, CDR1 SGDLS and CDR2 YYNGEE. The CDR3 is 14 amino acids. V lost 0 bases to trimming and J lost 2 bases; unmatched junction nucleotides: 1. Written as DNA, the CDR3 is TGTGCCAGCAGCGTAGTACAGGGGCAAGAGACCCAGTACTTC. Residues: CASSVVQGQETQYF.

This chain links TRBV10-3 with TRBJ2-5; no definite D call. The CDR3 is 13 residues long. The germline V gene has CDR1 ENHRY and CDR2 SYGVKD. Trimming removed 3 bases from V and 4 bases from J, with 9 bases in between. The CDR3 sequence: CAISEHERETQYF. The CDR3 bases are TGTGCCATCAGTGAACATGAGAGAGAGACCCAGTACTTC.

The V call is TRBV27, the J call TRBJ2-7, with TRBD2 identical over 9 bases. The germline V gene encodes CDR1 MNHEY and CDR2 SMNVEV (reference sequence). J was trimmed by 3 bases and V by 8 bases; bases with no gene match: 8. The CDR3 consists of 14 residues. CDR3 amino acids: CASRGLARLYEQYF. CDR3 nucleotides: TGTGCCAGCCGAGGACTAGCGCGCCTCTACGAGCAGTACTTC.

This clone came up a few times. The V call is TRBV29-1, the J call TRBJ1-4; TRBD1 matches at 7 bases. This CDR3 has 13 amino acids. J gave up 5 bases and V 7 bases, and 7 bases lay outside the gene matches. Germline V gives CDR1 SQVTM, CDR2 ANQGSEA. CDR3 DNA: TGCAGCGCCCGGACAGGTACAAATGAAAAACTGTTTTTT. Its translation is CSARTGTNEKLFF.

The rearrangement uses TRBV13 and TRBJ2-2; D possibly corresponds to TRBD2 (6 bases). Germline lookup yields CDR1 PRHDT and CDR2 FYEKMQ (reference sequence). V dropped 3 bases and J dropped 3 bases, with 11 bases sitting between them. The CDR3 has 15 residues. CDR3 DNA sequence: TGTGCCAGCAGCTTGGGAGGTGGTGACACCGGGGAGCTGTTTTTT. Translation gives CASSLGGGDTGELFF.

This clone showed up just once. The chain recombines TRBV7-7 with TRBJ2-5, with TRBD2 as a possible D gene (5 bases). V gave up 5 bases and J gave up 1 base, with 11 bases separating them. CDR3 length: 14 residues. Germline CDR1 reads SSHAT; CDR2 reads FNYEAQ (reference sequence). CDR3 residues: CASSPGKAQETQYF. CDR3 nucleotide sequence: TGTGCCAGCAGCCCGGGAAAGGCCCAAGAGACCCAGTACTTC.

This clone has only one observation. V and J are TRBV29-1 and TRBJ2-5, with TRBD1 matching 8 bases. The CDR3 is 13 amino acids. V was clipped by 5 bases and J by 0 bases; unmatched bases: 2. CDR1 SQVTM and CDR2 ANQGSEA come from the germline V gene. Here the CDR3 DNA reads TGCAGCGTTCCAGGGGGCAACCAAGAGACCCAGTACTTC. The encoded protein is CSVPGGNQETQYF.

This sequence joins TRBV19 and TRBJ2-1, with TRBD2 identical over 8 bases. Germline CDR1 LNHDA, CDR2 SQIVND (reference sequence). The CDR3 contains 14 residues. Trimming cost V 6 bases and J 4 bases; bases outside gene matches: 5. CDR3 nucleotide sequence: TGTGCCAGTAGGAGATCGGGAGGGTACAATGAGCAGTTCTTC. This encodes CASRRSGGYNEQFF.

The V gene is TRBV29-1, the J gene TRBJ2-4; D is possibly TRBD2 (7 bases). The CDR3 totals 14 residues. Trimming left V 2 bases short and J 9 bases short, with 17 bases between. CDR1 is SQVTM, CDR2 ANQGSEA, per germline. This CDR3 reads CSVEFSRGAGIQYF. The DNA for the CDR3 is TGCAGCGTTGAATTCAGTCGGGGGGCGGGCATTCAGTACTTC.

The rearrangement joins TRBV19 to TRBJ2-1, with 10 bases aligning to TRBD2. After removal of 1 base from V and 6 bases from J, the junction contained 6 bases not matched to a gene. The CDR3 covers 16 residues. Germline values: CDR1 LNHDA, CDR2 SQIVND (reference sequence). The CDR3, as DNA: TGTGCCAGTAGTATAGGTGGGACTAGCGTGTCCAATGAGCAGTTCTTC. Protein product: CASSIGGTSVSNEQFF. The variable domain in full, with the rest retrieved from reference TRBV19 and TRBJ2-1, is DGGITQSPKYLFRKEGQNVTLSCEQNLNHDAMYWYRQDPGQGLRLIYYSQIVNDFQKGDIAEGYSVSREKKESFPLTVTSAQKNPTAFYLCASSIGGTSVSNEQFFGPGTRLTVL.

The V and J genes are TRBV19 and TRBJ1-3; weak D call: TRBD1 (6 bases). Germline values: CDR1 LNHDA, CDR2 SQIVND (reference sequence). V lost 0 bases and J lost 2, with 8 bases in between. The CDR3 runs 15 residues. The CDR3 reads CASSIETGTGNTIYF. CDR3 nucleotide sequence: TGTGCCAGTAGTATAGAGACAGGAACTGGAAACACCATATATTTT.

The V gene is TRBV5-4, the J gene TRBJ2-7, with D unresolved. CDR1 and CDR2 from the germline V gene are SGHNT and YYREEE (reference sequence). Trimming left V 1 base short and J 7 bases short, with 9 bases between. This CDR3 is built from 12 residues. The CDR3 DNA sequence: TGTGCCAGCAGCTTGCTGTCTGGGGAGCAGTACTTC. This gives the protein CASSLLSGEQYF. Full variable domain (missing parts from reference TRBV5-4 and TRBJ2-7): ETGVTQSPTHLIKTRGQQVTLRCSSQSGHNTVSWYQQALGQGPQFIFQYYREEENGRGNFPPRFSGLQFPNYSSELNVNALELDDSALYLCASSLLSGEQYFGPGTRLTVT.